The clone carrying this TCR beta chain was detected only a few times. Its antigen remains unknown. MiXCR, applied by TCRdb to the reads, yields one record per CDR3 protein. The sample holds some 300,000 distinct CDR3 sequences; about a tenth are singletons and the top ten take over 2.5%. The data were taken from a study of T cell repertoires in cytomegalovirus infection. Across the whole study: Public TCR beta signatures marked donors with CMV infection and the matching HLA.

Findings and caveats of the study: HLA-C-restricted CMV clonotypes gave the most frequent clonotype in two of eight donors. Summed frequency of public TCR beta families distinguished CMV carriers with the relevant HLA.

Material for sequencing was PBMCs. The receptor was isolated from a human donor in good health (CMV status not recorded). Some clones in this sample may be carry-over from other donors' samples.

DNA for the CDR3: TGTGCCAGCAGTTACTCGCCGGGGGGCGCGGATGGCTACACCTTC. This codes for CASSYSPGGADGYTF. The gene calls are TRBV6-6 and TRBJ1-2; TRBD1 might be the D (6 bases). Trimming removed 0 bases at V and 6 bases at J, with 14 bases between. Germline V gene data show CDR1 as MNHNY and CDR2 as SVGAGI (reference sequence). The CDR3 sequence is 15 residues long.